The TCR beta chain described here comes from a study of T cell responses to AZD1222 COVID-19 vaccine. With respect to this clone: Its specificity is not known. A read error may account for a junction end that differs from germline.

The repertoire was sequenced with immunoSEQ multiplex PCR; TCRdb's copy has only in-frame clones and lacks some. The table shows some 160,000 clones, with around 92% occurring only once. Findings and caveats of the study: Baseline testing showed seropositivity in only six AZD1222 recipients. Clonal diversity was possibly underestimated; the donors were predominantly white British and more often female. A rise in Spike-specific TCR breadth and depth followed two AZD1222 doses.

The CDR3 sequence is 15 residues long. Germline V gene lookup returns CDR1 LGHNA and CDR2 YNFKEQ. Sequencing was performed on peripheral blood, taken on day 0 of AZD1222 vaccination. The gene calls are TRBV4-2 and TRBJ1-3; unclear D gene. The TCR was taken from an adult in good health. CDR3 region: CASRQDRDSGNTIYF. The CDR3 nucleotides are TGTGCCAGCAGACAAGACCGTGACTCTGGAAACACCATATATTTT.